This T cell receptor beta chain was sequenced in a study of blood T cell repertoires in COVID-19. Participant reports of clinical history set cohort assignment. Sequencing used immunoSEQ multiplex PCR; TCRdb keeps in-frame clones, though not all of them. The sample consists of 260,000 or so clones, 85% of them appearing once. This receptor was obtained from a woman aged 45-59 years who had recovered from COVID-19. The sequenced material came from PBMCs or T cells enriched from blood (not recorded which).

Here the CDR3 reads CASSVEGAGETQYF. The CDR3 DNA sequence: TGTGCCAGCAGCGTCGAGGGGGCTGGGGAGACCCAGTACTTC. This rearrangement joins TRBV9 to TRBJ2-5; the match to TRBD1 covers 7 bases. CDR3 length: 14 residues. CDR1 and CDR2 from the germline V gene are SGDLS and YYNGEE. V lost 2 bases and J lost 5; bases outside the gene matches: 6. Based on the CDR3 plus reference TRBV9 and TRBJ2-5, the full variable domain is DSGVTQTPKHLITATGQRVTLRCSPRSGDLSVYWYQQSLDQGLQFLIQYYNGEERAKGNILERFSAQQFPDLHSELNLSSLELGDSALYFCASSVEGAGETQYFGPGTRLLVL.